This TCR beta chain was recorded in a study of low-dose radiotherapy and immunotherapy resistance in tumors. Study as a whole: Those assigned to Cohort 2 were treated with 1 Gy per fraction every two weeks (13 Gy in total over 26 weeks).

A note on this clonotype: One end of the junction does not line up with germline, which may come from a read error.

First-strand cDNA relied on TRAV- and TRBV-specific primers spanning alpha and beta chains. Amplification of TCRs used a constant-region primer and V-primer adapter for 20 PCR cycles. From the reads, TCRdb called clonotypes with MiXCR, one entry per CDR3 protein. The sample has 9,700 or so distinct CDR3 sequences, 75% seen once. The CDR3 runs to 12 residues. CDR1 and CDR2 (germline): SQVTM, ANQGSEA. The TCR originated in a human donor with advanced metastatic prostate, ovarian, gallbladder or colorectal cancer (not recorded which). This table probably holds off-target reads from a library built for another chain. The chain combines TRBV29-1 with TRBJ2-1, with D perhaps TRBD2 (6 bases). The chain's CDR3 is CSAAWDSFNVYF. Here the CDR3 DNA reads TGCAGCGCGGCCTGGGACTCCTTTAACGTGTACTTC.